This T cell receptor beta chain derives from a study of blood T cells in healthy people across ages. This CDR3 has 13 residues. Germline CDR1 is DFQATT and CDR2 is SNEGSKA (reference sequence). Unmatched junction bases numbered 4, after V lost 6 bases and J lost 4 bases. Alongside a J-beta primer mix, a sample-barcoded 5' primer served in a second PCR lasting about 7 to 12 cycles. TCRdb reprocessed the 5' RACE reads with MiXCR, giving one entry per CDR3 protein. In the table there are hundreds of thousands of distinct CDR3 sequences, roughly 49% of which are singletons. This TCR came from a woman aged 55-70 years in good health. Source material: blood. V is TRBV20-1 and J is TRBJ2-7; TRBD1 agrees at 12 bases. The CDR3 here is CSAGTGGRYEQYF. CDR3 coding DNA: TGCAGTGCAGGGACAGGGGGCCGGTACGAGCAGTACTTC.